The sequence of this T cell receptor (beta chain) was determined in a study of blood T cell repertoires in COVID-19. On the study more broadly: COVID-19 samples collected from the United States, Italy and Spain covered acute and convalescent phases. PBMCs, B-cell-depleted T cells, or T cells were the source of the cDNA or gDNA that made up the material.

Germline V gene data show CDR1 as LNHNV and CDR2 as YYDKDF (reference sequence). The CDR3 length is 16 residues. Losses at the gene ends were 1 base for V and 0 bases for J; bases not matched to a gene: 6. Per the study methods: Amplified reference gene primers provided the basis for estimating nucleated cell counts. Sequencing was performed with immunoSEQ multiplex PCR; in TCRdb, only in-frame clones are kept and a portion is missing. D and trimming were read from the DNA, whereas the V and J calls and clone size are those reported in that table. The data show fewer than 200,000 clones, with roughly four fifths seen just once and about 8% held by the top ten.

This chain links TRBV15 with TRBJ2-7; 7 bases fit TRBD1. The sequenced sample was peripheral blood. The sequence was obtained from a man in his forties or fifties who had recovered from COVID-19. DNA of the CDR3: TGTGCCACCAGCAGAGCCGGGGACAGCCTCTCCTACGAGCAGTACTTC. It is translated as CATSRAGDSLSYEQYF.